The 6 T cell receptor beta chains presented below share a single source sample, sequenced in a study of blood T cell repertoires in COVID-19. Clones were read by immunoSEQ multiplex PCR, and TCRdb kept only the in-frame ones, dropping some. The sample consists of 95,000 to 150,000 clones, over 65% of them appearing once. The specimen was peripheral blood. The receptors stem from a man between 60 and 75 years old with acute or convalescent COVID-19.

This rearrangement joins TRBV7-6 to TRBJ2-7; 9 bases agree with TRBD1. This CDR3 region has 16 residues. The V segment lost 1 base and the J segment 3 bases; nucleotides outside the gene matches: 7. Per germline, CDR1 SGHVS and CDR2 FNYEAQ. The CDR3 region is CASSLGQGGGIYEQYF. Here the CDR3 DNA reads TGTGCCAGCAGCTTAGGACAGGGGGGCGGGATCTACGAGCAGTACTTC.

V and J are TRBV9 and TRBJ2-3; 7 positions match TRBD2. Germline trimming cut 3 bases from V and 3 bases from J; bases unmatched to any gene: 10. Looked up from germline, CDR1 is SGDLS and CDR2 is YYNGEE. The CDR3 spans 16 residues. CDR3 in amino acids: CASSEGLAVGTDTQYF. CDR3 DNA sequence: TGTGCCAGCAGCGAGGGGCTAGCGGTGGGGACAGATACGCAGTATTTT.

This clone was observed a single time. The gene calls are TRBV12-3 or TRBV12-4 and TRBJ2-5; TRBD2 aligns across 7 bases. V was pared by 5 bases and J by 2 bases, with 2 bases of the junction left unmatched. The CDR3 has 13 amino acids. The chain's CDR3 is CASSMGLQETQYF. CDR3 sequence (DNA): TGTGCCAGCAGTATGGGACTACAAGAGACCCAGTACTTC.

The V call is TRBV6-6, the J call TRBJ2-1; D is unresolved. The CDR3 is made up of 13 amino acids. V was clipped by 5 bases and J by 7 bases, with 12 bases between them. Germline V gene sequence: CDR1 MNHNY, CDR2 SVGAGI (reference sequence). The DNA of the CDR3 is TGTGCCAGCAGTCTCAATGAGGTGAATGAGCAGTTCTTC. Translation: CASSLNEVNEQFF.

This chain links TRBV19 with TRBJ2-2; 9 bases agree with TRBD2. Germline V CDR1 and CDR2: LNHDA, SQIVND (reference sequence). J lost 6 bases, V lost 10 bases, and 15 bases had no gene match. The CDR3 contains 16 residues. The CDR3 sequence: CATGGGSGRRSGELFF. In DNA form, the CDR3 reads TGTGCCACCGGGGGGGGGAGCGGGAGGAGGTCCGGGGAGCTGTTTTTT.

This clone was seen once. The chain joins TRBV29-1 to TRBJ1-3; D gene ambiguous. This CDR3 comprises 14 residues. Germline CDR1 SQVTM, CDR2 ANQGSEA. V lost 4 bases and J 0 bases, leaving 10 bases between the germline ends. In DNA, the CDR3 is TGCAGCGTTGGCCTGGCAGGCTCTGGAAACACCATATATTTT. It encodes CSVGLAGSGNTIYF.